The clone carrying this T cell receptor beta chain was counted a few times. CDR3 length: 19 amino acids. From germline, CDR1 is MGHRA and CDR2 YSYEKL. The V gene lost 2 bases and the J gene lost 6 bases, with 25 bases spanning the gap. The record originates from a study of blood T cell repertoires in COVID-19. Across the study: COVID-19 samples from acute and convalescent phases originated in the United States, Italy and Spain. Sample material is recorded as cDNA or gDNA derived from T cells, B-cell-depleted T cells, or PBMCs.

In the authors' methods: Amplified reference gene primers provided the basis for estimating nucleated cell counts. This table comes from immunoSEQ multiplex PCR, and its TCRdb copy is limited to in-frame clones, with some not included. V and J calls and clone size come straight from that table; D and trimming were deduced from the DNA. The sample lists some 95,000 clones, 86% occurring once. The specimen sequenced was peripheral blood. This clonotype was obtained from a man older than 75 with active or convalescent COVID-19. The V gene is TRBV4-1, the J gene TRBJ2-2; D might be TRBD2 (6 bases). The CDR3 region is CASSQLRLVSLGRSGELFF. The CDR3 coding sequence is TGCGCCAGCAGCCAATTACGACTAGTGAGTCTTGGTCGCTCCGGGGAGCTGTTTTTT.